This is a list of T cell receptor beta chains from one sample in a study of blood T cell repertoires in COVID-19. Sequencing was performed with immunoSEQ multiplex PCR; in TCRdb, only in-frame clones are kept and a portion is missing. The table shows tens of thousands of clones, with approximately 80% occurring only once. The sample comprised peripheral blood. The receptor source for this set is a woman in her sixties or seventies with acute or convalescent COVID-19. Each CDR3 is given with its conserved first and last residue. The order of the fields is D gene, V gene, CDR3 length, clone size, J gene, CDR3 protein, CDR3 DNA. D genes are given only for firm matches. Clone size is not always given. Where it is, it says once, few, many or a class for expanded clones.

TRBD1	TRBV2	14	.	TRBJ1-1	CASSVGQGNTEAFF	TGTGCCAGCAGTGTGGGACAGGGGAACACTGAAGCTTTCTTT
TRBD1	TRBV7-9	13	.	TRBJ1-5	CASSLDRAQPQHF	TGTGCCAGCAGCTTGGACAGGGCTCAGCCCCAGCATTTT
TRBD2	TRBV18	17	many	TRBJ2-3	CASSQAGGITGTDTQYF	TGTGCCAGCTCACAAGCGGGAGGAATAACAGGCACAGATACGCAGTATTTT
.	TRBV10-3	13	.	TRBJ2-1	CAISEVPGNEQFF	TGTGCCATCAGTGAGGTCCCGGGCAATGAGCAGTTCTTC
.	TRBV10-1	16	.	TRBJ1-5	CASSDFDSDSNQPQHF	TGCGCCAGCAGTGATTTTGACAGCGATAGCAATCAGCCCCAGCATTTT
.	TRBV7-9	15	.	TRBJ1-6	CASSYTTGPNSPLHF	TGTGCCAGCAGCTACACTACAGGTCCTAATTCACCCCTCCACTTT
.	TRBV3-1/TRBV3-2	15	.	TRBJ2-1	CASSQDRRQYNEQFF	TGTGCCAGCAGCCAAGACCGTCGCCAGTACAATGAGCAGTTCTTC
.	TRBV6-6	15	.	TRBJ2-5	CASSLQGNTEETQYF	TGTGCCAGCAGTCTTCAGGGAAATACCGAGGAGACCCAGTACTTC
.	TRBV14	16	.	TRBJ1-2	CASSQGTAAQFYGYTF	TGTGCCAGCAGCCAAGGGACAGCAGCCCAATTCTATGGCTACACCTTC
TRBD1	TRBV5-1	16	.	TRBJ1-6	CASKGGGTEYNSPLHF	TGCGCCAGCAAGGGAGGCGGGACAGAATATAATTCACCCCTCCACTTT
TRBD1	TRBV19	15	.	TRBJ1-3	CASSMARTGGNTIYF	TGTGCCAGTAGTATGGCCCGGACAGGAGGAAACACCATATATTTT